Each of the 18 T cell receptor beta chains below was sequenced from the same sample in a study of cytomegalovirus exposure and HLA in healthy donors. 13 Jbeta primers and 60 Vbeta primers were used for the PCR. TCRdb keeps only in-frame clones here, not all; method: immunoSEQ multiplex PCR. The sample lists approximately 200,000 clones; 78% were seen once. Input material: PBMCs. These receptors were taken from a woman aged 25 to 39 in good health and CMV-seropositive.

V usage is TRBV7-3 and J usage is TRBJ1-1; D is possibly TRBD1 (5 bases). The CDR3 is made up of 14 amino acids. CDR1 is SGHTA and CDR2 is FQGTGA in the germline V gene. Trimming removed 1 base at V and 5 bases at J, with 11 bases between. The CDR3 here is CASSLRAGGTEAFF. The CDR3 bases are TGTGCCAGCAGCTTAAGGGCGGGGGGGACTGAAGCTTTCTTT.

The rearrangement uses TRBV15 and TRBJ2-1; D unclear. The V end lost 0 bases, the J end lost 10 bases, and 10 bases lay between the germline ends. CDR3 length: 13 amino acids. Germline lookup yields CDR1 LNHNV and CDR2 YYDKDF (reference sequence). The CDR3 sequence: CATSRDSVGEQFF. The CDR3 DNA reads as TGTGCCACCAGCAGAGACTCAGTGGGCGAGCAGTTCTTC.

V gene TRBV4-2 combines with J gene TRBJ2-6; the D is unclear. The length of the CDR3 is 16 residues. Germline values: CDR1 LGHNA, CDR2 YNFKEQ. V lost 0 bases to trimming and J lost 0 bases, with 6 bases between them. For the CDR3, the DNA is TGTGCCAGCAGCCAAGAATTTAGCTCTGGGGCCAACGTCCTGACTTTC. Amino acids: CASSQEFSSGANVLTF.

The chain is built from TRBV15 and TRBJ1-1, with TRBD1 matching 10 bases. The V and J ends lost 0 bases and 4 bases, in that order; junction bases with no gene match: 5. Germline-derived CDR1 and CDR2 are LNHNV and YYDKDF (reference sequence). The CDR3 spans 16 residues. The CDR3 loop is CATSRDYRTGGTEAFF. The CDR3, as DNA: TGTGCCACCAGCAGAGATTATCGGACAGGGGGCACTGAAGCTTTCTTT.

The CDR3 DNA reads TGTGCCAGCAGTTTGCGAACAGGGGCCGGAACTTTCTTT. It translates to CASSLRTGAGTFF. V is TRBV27 and J is TRBJ1-1, with TRBD1 identical over 7 bases. Losses at the gene ends were 3 bases for V and 12 bases for J; bases not matched to a gene: 10. CDR1 and CDR2 (germline): MNHEY, SMNVEV (reference sequence). The CDR3 covers 13 residues.

The V gene is TRBV28, the J gene TRBJ1-4; D remains ambiguous. V was shortened by 6 bases and J by 4 bases, with 3 bases between the two germline ends. Germline V lookup: CDR1 MDHEN, CDR2 SYDVKM. CDR3 size: 11 residues. Here the CDR3 reads CASSLNEKLFF. The DNA for the CDR3 is TGTGCCAGCAGCCTTAATGAAAAACTGTTTTTT.

The chain is built from TRBV4-1 and TRBJ1-1; D remains unclear. CDR1 and CDR2 (germline): MGHRA, YSYEKL. V was pared by 1 base and J by 7 bases, with 13 bases between. This CDR3 region has 14 residues. Here the CDR3 reads CASSQVVGNVEAFF. DNA for the CDR3: TGCGCCAGCAGCCAAGTGGTCGGGAACGTTGAAGCTTTCTTT.

This sequence joins TRBV19 and TRBJ2-3; TRBD2 aligns across 8 bases. Trimming cost V 9 bases and J 7 bases; bases outside gene matches: 18. The germline gives CDR1 LNHDA, CDR2 SQIVND (reference sequence). The CDR3 is 16 amino acids. Here the CDR3 reads CASQKAEDSGAYTQYF. CDR3 coding DNA: TGTGCCAGCCAAAAAGCGGAGGATAGCGGGGCGTATACGCAGTATTTT.

This clone was observed a few times. The chain joins TRBV4-2 to TRBJ2-5; no definite D call. The DNA end favors TRBJ2-7, so the J call may be wrong. Germline V lookup: CDR1 LGHNA, CDR2 YNFKEQ. This CDR3 region has 18 residues. The CDR3 is CASSQEKLSERSSYEQYF. CDR3 bases: TGTGCCAGCAGCCAAGAGAAGCTTTCGGAAAGGAGCTCCTACGAGCAGTACTTC.

There are a few counts of this clone. This chain links TRBV27 with TRBJ2-7; 7 bases line up with TRBD2. The CDR3 spans 14 residues. Per the germline V gene, CDR1 is MNHEY and CDR2 is SMNVEV (reference sequence). The V gene end was trimmed by 2 bases and the J gene end by 5 bases; junction bases not matched to a gene: 6. For the CDR3, the DNA is TGTGCCAGCAGTTTAAGCGGGAACAACAACGAGCAGTACTTC. Its protein product is CASSLSGNNNEQYF.

The chain is built from TRBV28 and TRBJ2-1; 10 bases map to TRBD2. Germline V gives CDR1 MDHEN, CDR2 SYDVKM. Unmatched junction bases numbered 8, after V lost 6 bases and J lost 6 bases. CDR3 length: 15 amino acids. The CDR3 protein is CASSASGSPFNEQFF. The CDR3 nucleotides are TGTGCCAGCAGCGCTAGCGGGAGCCCCTTCAATGAGCAGTTCTTC.

The J gene is TRBJ2-5, the V gene TRBV5-4; D unclear. Trimming left V 3 bases short and J 0 bases short, with 6 bases between. The CDR3 has 13 amino acids. CDR1 and CDR2 (germline): SGHNT, YYREEE (reference sequence). CDR3 in DNA: TGTGCCAGCAGCTGGGCCTACCAAGAGACCCAGTACTTC. It specifies CASSWAYQETQYF.

This clone was observed once. V and J are TRBV2 and TRBJ2-7; a possible D gene is TRBD2 (6 bases). Germline V gene sequence: CDR1 SNHLY, CDR2 FYNNEI. CDR3 length: 12 amino acids. Trimming removed 10 bases at V and 6 bases at J, with 16 bases between. Written as DNA, the CDR3 is TGTGCCATTGCCCTAAAGGGAGGCGAGCAGTACTTC. Translation gives CAIALKGGEQYF.

The chain uses TRBV4-3 and TRBJ1-2; the D is unclear. CDR3 length: 14 amino acids. V lost 0 bases and J 7 bases, leaving 12 bases between the germline ends. CDR1 and CDR2 (germline): LGHNA, YSLEER. The CDR3 DNA is TGCGCCAGCAGCCAAGAGGGAGGATTGGGTGGCTACACCTTC. Amino acids: CASSQEGGLGGYTF.

The CDR3 spells CASSRLGTSGVNEQFF. CDR3 coding DNA: TGTGCCAGCAGCCGCCTCGGGACTAGCGGGGTTAATGAGCAGTTCTTC. This rearrangement joins TRBV14 to TRBJ2-1; 13 bases are a match to TRBD2. Germline V lookup: CDR1 SGHDN, CDR2 FVKESK. Trimming took 4 bases from V and 7 from J; bases not matched to a gene: 7. The CDR3 has 16 residues.

This clone appeared a few times. The V gene is TRBV28, the J gene TRBJ1-5; D is ambiguous. The CDR3 runs 14 residues. CDR1 and CDR2 (germline): MDHEN, SYDVKM. V dropped 8 bases and J dropped 0 bases, with 11 bases sitting between them. The DNA of the CDR3 is TGTGCCAGCGCGAAGATCTTTAGCAATCAGCCCCAGCATTTT. Its protein product is CASAKIFSNQPQHF.

This chain uses TRBV5-4 with TRBJ2-1; possibly TRBD1 for D (6 bases). The CDR3 has 17 amino acids. Germline CDR1 is SGHNT and CDR2 is YYREEE (reference sequence). With 0 bases removed from V and 0 bases from J, the gap between germline ends came to 13 bases. The CDR3 bases are TGTGCCAGCAGCTTGGAAGGACAGCTTAGCTCCTACAATGAGCAGTTCTTC. It is translated as CASSLEGQLSSYNEQFF.

The chain recombines TRBV7-9 with TRBJ2-1; the match to TRBD2 covers 8 bases. Germline CDR1 is SEHNR and CDR2 is FQNEAQ (reference sequence). V gave up 3 bases and J gave up 4 bases; unmatched junction bases: 5. The CDR3 loop spans 15 amino acids. The CDR3 DNA reads TGTGCCAGCAGCTTGGCTAGCGGGCCTTACAATGAGCAGTTCTTC. It translates to CASSLASGPYNEQFF.